Listed below are T cell receptor beta chains from one sample, sequenced in a study of identical twins. From the 5' RACE reads, TCRdb called clonotypes with MiXCR, one entry per CDR3 protein. This table has hundreds of thousands of distinct CDR3 sequences, more than 6.5% appearing once. The sample was also reused in another study, on yellow fever vaccine responses in identical twins.

Sequenced sample: PBMCs. These receptors all stem from a woman aged 18 to 35 in good health. Both conserved end residues are part of each CDR3. D genes are given only for firm matches. A row's size may be missing; if present it is once, few, many or a size class.

TRBV4-1,.,.,TRBJ2-3,TGCGCCAGCAGCCAAGATCCCATTGGCGCGGGGGCACAAGATACGCAGTATTTT,CASSQDPIGAGAQDTQYF
TRBV4-3,.,.,TRBJ2-7,TGCGCCAGCAGCCAAGGTTCCGGGGGCGAGCAGTACTTC,CASSQGSGGEQYF
TRBV10-3,few,.,TRBJ2-7,TGTGCCATAAGCACCTACAGGGAATCGAACGAGCAGTACTTC,CAISTYRESNEQYF
TRBV3-1,.,.,TRBJ2-7,TGTGCCAGCAGCCAAGACAGGGTATTTAGCGAGCAGTACTTC,CASSQDRVFSEQYF
TRBV4-1,many,.,TRBJ2-1,TGCGCCAGCAGCCAAGAGGAGGGAGTCTGGAATGAGCAGTTCTTC,CASSQEEGVWNEQFF
TRBV6-1,many,.,TRBJ2-5,TGTGCCAGCATCCTAGGGTGGCATGTGACCCAGTACTTC,CASILGWHVTQYF
TRBV15,few,.,TRBJ2-7,TGTGCCACCAGCAGAGATAGGGGAAAGTACGAGCAGTACTTC,CATSRDRGKYEQYF
TRBV6-5,few,.,TRBJ1-6,TGTGCCAGCAGTTCCGAGATTAGGGGTGGGAATAATTCACCCCTCCACTTT,CASSSEIRGGNNSPLHF
TRBV9,few,.,TRBJ2-7,TGTGCCAGCAGCGTAGACAGTGGCAGCCGGACCTACGAGCAGTACTTC,CASSVDSGSRTYEQYF
TRBV7-3,many,.,TRBJ1-1,TGTGCCAGCAGCTTAGGGGGGTGGACTGAAGCTTTCTTT,CASSLGGWTEAFF
TRBV12-3/TRBV12-4,many,TRBD1,TRBJ1-5,TGTGCCAGCAGGGGACAGGGGGGTAGCAATCAGCCCCAGCATTTT,CASRGQGGSNQPQHF
TRBV25-1,.,.,TRBJ1-2,TGTGCCAGCAGTGACTGGTACTCAATGTATGGCTACACCTTC,CASSDWYSMYGYTF
TRBV2,.,.,TRBJ2-2,TGTGCCAGTACTATCACTTCAACGAACACCGGGGAGCTGTTTTTT,CASTITSTNTGELFF
TRBV20-1,.,TRBD2,TRBJ2-1,TGCAGTGCTAGATCACGGACTAGCGGGCCGAACAATGAGCAGTTCTTC,CSARSRTSGPNNEQFF
TRBV7-8,.,.,TRBJ2-1,TGTGCCAGCAGTCACGGAGGGCTTAATGAGCAGTTCTTC,CASSHGGLNEQFF
TRBV6-2/TRBV6-3,.,.,TRBJ1-1,TGTGCCAGCAGATCAAGTAACACTGAAGCTTTCTTT,CASRSSNTEAFF
TRBV10-3,few,TRBD1,TRBJ1-6,TGTGCCGGTCAAACAGGGGGGAATTCACCCCTCCACTTT,CAGQTGGNSPLHF
TRBV3-1,.,TRBD2,TRBJ2-1,TGTGCCAGCAGCCACCATGGAAGACGGGGGGGCAATGAGCAGTTCTTC,CASSHHGRRGGNEQFF
TRBV11-2,.,.,TRBJ2-4,TGTGCCAGCAGCTTAGATCCCTCCCCCGAGGACATTCAGTACTTC,CASSLDPSPEDIQYF
TRBV7-7,many,TRBD1,TRBJ1-2,TGTGCTAGCAGCTTAGGACAGGGGGCGAACTATGGCTACACCTTC,CASSLGQGANYGYTF
TRBV12-1,.,.,TRBJ1-5,TGTGCCAGCAGCTTCGGGACCCGAAAGCACTTAGGCAATCAGCCCCAGCATTTT,CASSFGTRKHLGNQPQHF
TRBV20-1,few,.,TRBJ2-1,TGCAGTGCTAGAGCTAGGGTCTCCTACAATGAGCAGTTCTTC,CSARARVSYNEQFF
TRBV20-1,few,.,TRBJ2-1,TGCAGTGCTCCCCTCGGGCGGGGAAAAATTGCTGAGCAGTTCTTC,CSAPLGRGKIAEQFF
TRBV10-3,many,.,TRBJ2-6,TGTGCCATACAACACTCTGGGGCCAACGTCCTGACTTTC,CAIQHSGANVLTF
TRBV24-1,many,.,TRBJ2-3,TGTGCCACCAGTGAAACTAGGGTGACAGATACGCAGTATTTT,CATSETRVTDTQYF
TRBV5-1,.,TRBD2,TRBJ2-7,TGCGCCAGCAGCTTGCTTCTAGCGGGGGCCGGAGACGAGCAGTACTTC,CASSLLLAGAGDEQYF
TRBV12-3/TRBV12-4,many,.,TRBJ2-7,TGTGCCAGCAGTTTGGGGGCCCCGCGCTACGAGCAGTACTTC,CASSLGAPRYEQYF
TRBV12-3/TRBV12-4,.,.,TRBJ2-5,TGTGCCAGCAGTTCTCCAGTGTCGGGGGAGACCCAGTACTTC,CASSSPVSGETQYF
TRBV27,.,.,TRBJ2-7,TGTGCCAGCAGTTCCCCCCGGACGAGCCTCGAGCAGTACTTC,CASSSPRTSLEQYF
TRBV7-9,.,.,TRBJ2-1,TGTGCCAGCAGCTTCGGCGCCGACAGCAGAAACAATGAGCAGTTCTTC,CASSFGADSRNNEQFF
TRBV15,few,.,TRBJ2-1,TGTGCCACCAGCTTCCGGGGCGATGAGCAGTTCTTC,CATSFRGDEQFF
TRBV21-1,few,.,TRBJ2-5,TGTGCCACCCGAACTCCCCTCTCGGGGACAGGCCAACAAGAGACCCAGTACTTC,CATRTPLSGTGQQETQYF
TRBV7-8,few,.,TRBJ2-5,TGTGCCAGCAGCTTAGGAGGGGGTTGGGAGACCCAGTACTTC,CASSLGGGWETQYF
TRBV27,many,TRBD2,TRBJ2-7,TGTGCCAGCAGTTTAGACGGGACTAGCCCTCTCTTC,CASSLDGTSPLF
TRBV6-2/TRBV6-3,few,TRBD2,TRBJ2-1,TGTGCCATCCTGGGACTAGTAGACAATGAGCAGTTCTTC,CAILGLVDNEQFF
TRBV5-1,few,TRBD2,TRBJ2-3,TGCGCCAGCAGCTTTCTCACTAGCGGATACACAGATACGCAGTATTTT,CASSFLTSGYTDTQYF
TRBV3-1,many,.,TRBJ2-1,TGTGCCAGCAGCCAAGAACGGGACTCGTCCTTGAGAGAGCAGTTCTTC,CASSQERDSSLREQFF
TRBV12-3/TRBV12-4,many,.,TRBJ2-2,TGTGCCAGCAGTTTTGAGGTCAGAGCGAACACCGGGGAGCTGTTTTTT,CASSFEVRANTGELFF
TRBV30,.,TRBD2,TRBJ2-2,TGTGCCTTCTATCTTGGGAGGGGATCCGCCGGGGAGCTGTTTTTT,CAFYLGRGSAGELFF
TRBV6-5,.,.,TRBJ1-1,TGTGCCAGCAGTTACTCGAACACTGAAGCTTTCTTT,CASSYSNTEAFF